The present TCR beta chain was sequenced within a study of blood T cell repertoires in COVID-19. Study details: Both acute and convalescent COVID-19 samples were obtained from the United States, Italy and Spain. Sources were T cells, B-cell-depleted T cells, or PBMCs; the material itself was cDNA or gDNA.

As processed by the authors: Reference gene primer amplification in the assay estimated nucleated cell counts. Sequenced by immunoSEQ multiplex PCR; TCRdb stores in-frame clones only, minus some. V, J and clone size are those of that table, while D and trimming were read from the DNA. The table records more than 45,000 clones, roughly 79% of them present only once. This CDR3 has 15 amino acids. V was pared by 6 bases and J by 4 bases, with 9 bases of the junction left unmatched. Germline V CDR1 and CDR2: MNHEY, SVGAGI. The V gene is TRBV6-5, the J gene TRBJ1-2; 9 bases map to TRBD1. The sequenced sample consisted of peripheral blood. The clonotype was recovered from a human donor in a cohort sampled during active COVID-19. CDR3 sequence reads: CASSDRQGVPYGYTF. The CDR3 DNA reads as TGTGCCAGCAGCGATAGACAGGGGGTCCCCTATGGCTACACCTTC.